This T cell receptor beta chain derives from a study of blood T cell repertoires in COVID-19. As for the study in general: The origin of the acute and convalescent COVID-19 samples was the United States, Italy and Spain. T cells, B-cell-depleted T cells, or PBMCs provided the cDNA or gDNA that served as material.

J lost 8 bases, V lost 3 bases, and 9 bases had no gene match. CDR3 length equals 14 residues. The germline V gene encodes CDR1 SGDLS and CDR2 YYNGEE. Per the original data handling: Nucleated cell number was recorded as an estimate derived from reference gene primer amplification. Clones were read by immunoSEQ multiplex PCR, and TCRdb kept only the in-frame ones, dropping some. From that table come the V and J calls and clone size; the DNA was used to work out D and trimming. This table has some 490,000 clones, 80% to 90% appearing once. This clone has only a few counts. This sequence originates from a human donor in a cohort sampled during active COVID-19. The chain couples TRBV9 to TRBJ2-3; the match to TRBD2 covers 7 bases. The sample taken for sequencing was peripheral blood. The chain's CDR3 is CASSAGGNPATQYF. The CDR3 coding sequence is TGTGCCAGCAGCGCGGGGGGAAACCCAGCTACGCAGTATTTT.